Listed here is a single T cell receptor beta chain. These data originate in a study of blood T cell repertoires in COVID-19. The wider study: COVID-19 samples from acute and convalescent phases originated in the United States, Italy and Spain. PBMCs, B-cell-depleted T cells, or T cells provided the cDNA or gDNA that made up the material.

How the authors handled the data: Scientists estimated how many nucleated cells there were by amplifying reference gene primers. Sequencing used immunoSEQ multiplex PCR; TCRdb keeps in-frame clones, though not all of them. V and J calls and clone size are those listed in that table; D and trimming were worked out from the DNA. The sample consists of 120,000 to 150,000 clones, about 85% of them appearing once. With 5 bases removed from V and 0 bases from J, the gap between germline ends came to 14 bases. Germline V gene data show CDR1 as LNHDA and CDR2 as SQIVND (reference sequence). The CDR3 covers 15 residues.

Sequencing was done on a sample of peripheral blood. V and J are TRBV19 and TRBJ2-7; D may be TRBD1 (6 bases). The sequence was collected from a human donor with acute or convalescent COVID-19. The donor label of this sample is uncertain. This chain's CDR3 is CASSLGTYLSYEQYF. CDR3 coding DNA: TGTGCCAGTAGTCTGGGGACATACCTCTCCTACGAGCAGTACTTC.